Shown below are 15 T cell receptor beta chains from a single sample sequenced in a study of cytomegalovirus exposure and HLA in healthy donors. In the PCR, 60 Vbeta and 13 Jbeta primers were used. The method was immunoSEQ multiplex PCR; TCRdb's version includes in-frame clones alone and lacks a portion of them. The sample lists about 140,000 clones, approximately 88% occurring once. Specimen: PBMCs. These receptors all come from a woman aged 40 to 50 in good health and CMV-seronegative.

The chain employs TRBV28 and TRBJ1-4; the D is unclear. V was shortened by 5 bases and J by 3 bases, with 4 bases between the two germline ends. CDR1 and CDR2 (germline): MDHEN, SYDVKM. The CDR3 has 12 amino acids. The CDR3 DNA reads as TGTGCCAGCAGTCCCGCTAATGAAAAACTGTTTTTT. Encoded protein: CASSPANEKLFF.

The chain links TRBV2 to TRBJ1-1; D might be TRBD1 (5 bases). In germline, CDR1 is SNHLY, CDR2 FYNNEI. The CDR3 is made up of 11 amino acids. The CDR3 DNA sequence: TGTGTCTCACAGGCGAACACTGAAGCTTTCTTT. Its protein product is CVSQANTEAFF.

The V call is TRBV6-5, the J call TRBJ1-5, with D perhaps matching TRBD1 (5 bases). The CDR3 extends over 14 amino acids. Trimming cost V 4 bases and J 8 bases, with 15 bases left between them. CDR1 and CDR2 (germline): MNHEY, SVGAGI. CDR3 sequence: CASSLQVGGEPQHF. The CDR3 DNA sequence: TGTGCCAGCAGTTTACAAGTGGGGGGGGAGCCCCAGCATTTT.

As for this clone: Compared with germline, one end of the junction differs, possibly owing to a read error. The rearrangement joins TRBV7-9 to TRBJ1-3, with 7 bases matching TRBD1. The CDR3 extends over 15 amino acids. CDR1 and CDR2 from the germline V gene are SEHNR and FQNEAQ (reference sequence). The CDR3 sequence is CSSSSAGGSGNTIYF. CDR3 sequence (DNA): TGTTCCAGCAGCTCGGCAGGGGGGTCTGGAAACACCATATATTTT.

The chain links TRBV6-1 to TRBJ2-1, with 11 bases matching TRBD2. The CDR3 extends over 16 amino acids. The J segment lost 7 bases and the V segment lost 3 bases, leaving 8 bases of the junction unmatched. Germline V lookup: CDR1 MNHNS, CDR2 SASEGT. CDR3: CASSESIAGGLNEQFF. CDR3 sequence (DNA): TGTGCCAGCAGTGAGTCGATAGCGGGGGGGTTAAATGAGCAGTTCTTC.

The chain uses TRBV5-6 and TRBJ2-1; weak D call: TRBD1 (5 bases). Between the trimmed V and J ends, which lost 4 bases and 0 bases, there was a span of 14 bases. The CDR3 covers 16 residues. Germline V gives CDR1 SGHDT, CDR2 YYEEEE. CDR3 sequence reads: CASSLQGGSSYNEQFF. DNA of the CDR3: TGTGCCAGCAGCCTCCAGGGCGGCAGCTCCTACAATGAGCAGTTCTTC.

This chain joins TRBV7-9 and TRBJ2-3; D is perhaps TRBD2 (6 bases). Germline V gene lookup returns CDR1 SEHNR and CDR2 FQNEAQ (reference sequence). The length of the CDR3 is 14 residues. Trimming removed 2 bases at V and 5 bases at J, with 11 bases between. In DNA, the CDR3 is TGTGCCAGCAGCTTACTAGGCGGGGAAGATACGCAGTATTTT. Encoded protein: CASSLLGGEDTQYF. The full variable domain, in which reference TRBV7-9 and TRBJ2-3 provide the parts outside the CDR3, is DTGVSQNPRHKITKRGQNVTFRCDPISEHNRLYWYRQTLGQGPEFLTYFQNEAQLEKSRLLSDRFSAERPKGSFSTLEIQRTEQGDSAMYLCASSLLGGEDTQYFGPGTRLTVL.

The chain links TRBV27 to TRBJ2-7, with 9 bases fitting TRBD1. Germline V gene sequence: CDR1 MNHEY, CDR2 SMNVEV (reference sequence). Unmatched junction bases numbered 6, after V lost 4 bases and J lost 5 bases. This CDR3 is built from 14 residues. The DNA for the CDR3 is TGTGCCAGCAGTTCACACCGGGACAGGGACGAGCAGTACTTC. Translated: CASSSHRDRDEQYF.

The chain uses TRBV7-3 and TRBJ1-1; possible D gene TRBD1, 5 bases. The CDR3 sequence is 13 residues long. Trimming removed 3 bases from V and 3 bases from J, with 8 bases in between. Germline V gene sequence: CDR1 SGHTA, CDR2 FQGTGA. The CDR3 spells CASSLGGDTEAFF. CDR3 bases: TGTGCCAGCAGCTTGGGGGGGGACACTGAAGCTTTCTTT.

V is TRBV2 and J is TRBJ2-3; D unclear. CDR3 length: 16 amino acids. Germline lookup yields CDR1 SNHLY and CDR2 FYNNEI. V lost 3 bases and J 0 bases, leaving 13 bases between the germline ends. For the CDR3, the DNA is TGTGCCAGCAGTGACAAGCGTCAGACGAGCACAGATACGCAGTATTTT. It is translated as CASSDKRQTSTDTQYF.

The chain links TRBV6-6 to TRBJ2-3, with 12 bases that match TRBD1. Germline V gene data show CDR1 as MNHNY and CDR2 as SVGAGI (reference sequence). This CDR3 contains 16 residues. V lost 2 bases to trimming and J lost 4 bases; unmatched junction nucleotides: 4. The CDR3 coding sequence is TGTGCCAGCAGTTACGGGACAGGGGGCGTCGCAGATACGCAGTATTTT. Its protein is CASSYGTGGVADTQYF.

The V gene is TRBV6-6, the J gene TRBJ1-1; 9 nucleotides align to TRBD1. Germline V lookup: CDR1 MNHNY, CDR2 SVGAGI (reference sequence). This CDR3 has 14 amino acids. V lost 6 bases, J lost 2 bases, and 4 bases stayed unmatched. The CDR3 DNA is TGTGCCAGCAGCCGTACAGGGGGCAACACTGAAGCTTTCTTT. As protein: CASSRTGGNTEAFF.

The chain couples TRBV5-1 to TRBJ1-1, with D maybe TRBD1 (5 bases). The ends were cut back, 6 bases at V and 2 bases at J, with 11 bases in the middle. From germline, CDR1 is SGHRS and CDR2 YFSETQ. The CDR3 sequence is 13 residues long. The CDR3 loop is CASTWGENTEAFF. CDR3 in DNA: TGCGCCAGCACATGGGGGGAAAACACTGAAGCTTTCTTT.

The chain couples TRBV30 to TRBJ2-3; possibly TRBD2 for D (6 bases). Germline lookup yields CDR1 GTSNPN and CDR2 SVGIG (reference sequence). CDR3 length equals 12 residues. Trimming left V 3 bases short and J 9 bases short, with 13 bases between. The CDR3 nucleotides are TGTGCCTGGAGGGCGGCTGGGGGGACGCAGTATTTT. It encodes CAWRAAGGTQYF.

This chain joins TRBV9 and TRBJ2-5, with D possibly TRBD1 on 6 matching bases. Trimming removed 4 bases at V and 1 base at J, with 14 bases between. The CDR3 spans 15 residues. In germline, CDR1 is SGDLS, CDR2 YYNGEE. CDR3: CASSLRWTAQETQYF. CDR3 DNA sequence: TGTGCCAGCAGCCTTCGTTGGACAGCCCAAGAGACCCAGTACTTC.